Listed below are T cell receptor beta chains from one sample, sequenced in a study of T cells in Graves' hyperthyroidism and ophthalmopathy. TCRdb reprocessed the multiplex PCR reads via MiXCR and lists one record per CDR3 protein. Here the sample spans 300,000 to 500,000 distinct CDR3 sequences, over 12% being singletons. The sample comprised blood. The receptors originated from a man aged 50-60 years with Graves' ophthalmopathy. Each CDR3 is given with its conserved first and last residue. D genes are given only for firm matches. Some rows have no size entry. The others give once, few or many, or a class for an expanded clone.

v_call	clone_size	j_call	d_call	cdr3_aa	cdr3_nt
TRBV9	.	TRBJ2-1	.	CASSVMSRGGNEQFF	TGTGCCAGCAGCGTAATGTCTAGGGGTGGCAATGAGCAGTTCTTC
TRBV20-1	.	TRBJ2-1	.	CSARDKRREAGFDEQFF	TGCAGTGCTAGGGATAAAAGGAGGGAGGCGGGATTTGATGAGCAGTTCTTC
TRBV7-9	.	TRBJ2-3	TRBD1	CASSSTGGDTQYF	TGTGCCAGCAGCTCAACAGGGGGCGATACGCAGTATTTT
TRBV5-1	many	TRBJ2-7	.	CASSPGGISYEQYF	TGCGCCAGCAGCCCTGGGGGGATCTCCTACGAGCAGTACTTC
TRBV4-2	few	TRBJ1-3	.	CASSQDLDGNTIYF	TGTGCCAGCAGCCAAGATCTAGACGGAAACACCATATATTTT
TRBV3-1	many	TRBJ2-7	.	CASSRRSPYGEQYF	TGTGCCAGCAGCCGCCGATCTCCTTATGGCGAGCAGTACTTC
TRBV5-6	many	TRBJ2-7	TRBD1	CASSRDRGFGEQYF	TGTGCCAGCAGCCGGGACAGGGGATTTGGGGAGCAGTACTTC
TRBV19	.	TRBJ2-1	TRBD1	CASSIRTGFYNEQFF	TGTGCCAGTAGTATTAGGACAGGGTTCTACAATGAGCAGTTCTTC
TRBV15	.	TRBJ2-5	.	CATSRDWETQYF	TGTGCCACCAGCAGAGACTGGGAGACCCAGTACTTC
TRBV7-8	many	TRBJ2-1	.	CASSLALTRLGNEQFF	TGTGCCAGCAGCTTAGCCCTGACTAGACTGGGCAATGAGCAGTTCTTC
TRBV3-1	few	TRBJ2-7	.	CASSPKLSTYEQYF	TGTGCCAGCAGCCCAAAATTGAGTACGTACGAGCAGTACTTC
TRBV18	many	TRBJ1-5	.	CASSGRPNQPQHF	TGTGCCAGCTCAGGGAGGCCTAATCAGCCCCAGCATTTT
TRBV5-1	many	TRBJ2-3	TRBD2	CASSLELAGAVDTQYF	TGCGCCAGCAGCTTGGAACTAGCGGGAGCGGTAGATACGCAGTATTTT
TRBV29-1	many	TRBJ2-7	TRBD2	CSVELTSGSYEQYF	TGCAGCGTTGAGCTGACTAGCGGGAGCTACGAGCAGTACTTC
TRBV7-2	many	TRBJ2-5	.	CASSPGQTQYF	TGTGCCAGCAGCCCAGGACAGACCCAGTACTTC
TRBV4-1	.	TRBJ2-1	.	CASSQDVSGFLEQFF	TGCGCCAGCAGCCAAGATGTATCAGGGTTTTTGGAGCAGTTCTTC
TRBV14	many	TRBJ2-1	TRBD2	CASSFGRAYKNEQFF	TGTGCCAGCAGCTTCGGGAGGGCCTATAAGAATGAGCAGTTCTTC
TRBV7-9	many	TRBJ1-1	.	CASSLVTATEAFF	TGTGCCAGCAGCTTAGTCACCGCTACTGAAGCTTTCTTT
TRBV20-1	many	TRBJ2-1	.	CSARFAGLSYNEQFF	TGCAGTGCTAGGTTTGCGGGACTCTCCTACAATGAGCAGTTCTTC
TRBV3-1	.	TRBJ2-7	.	CASSPGWYEQYF	TGTGCCAGCAGCCCTGGATGGTACGAGCAGTACTTC
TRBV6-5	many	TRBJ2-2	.	CASSYSLQHHSSNTGELFF	TGTGCCAGCAGTTACTCCCTTCAACACCATTCTTCTAACACCGGGGAGCTGTTTTTT
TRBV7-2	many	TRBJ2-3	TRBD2	CASSLDVAGGPGDTQYF	TGTGCCAGCAGCTTAGACGTAGCGGGAGGGCCAGGAGATACGCAGTATTTT
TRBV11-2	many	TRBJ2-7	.	CASSWGTAGGQYF	TGTGCCAGCAGCTGGGGGACAGCCGGGGGGCAGTACTTC
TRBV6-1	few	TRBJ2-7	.	CASTNYYEQYF	TGTGCCAGCACCAATTACTACGAGCAGTACTTC
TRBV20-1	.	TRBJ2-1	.	CSARDLVGETYNEQFF	TGCAGTGCTAGAGATCTCGTGGGGGAGACCTACAATGAGCAGTTCTTC
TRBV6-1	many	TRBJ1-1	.	CASSEFYGMNTEAFF	TGTGCCAGCAGTGAATTTTACGGAATGAACACTGAAGCTTTCTTT
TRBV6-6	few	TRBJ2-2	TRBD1	CASSYTGGARGELFF	TGTGCCAGCAGTTACACAGGGGGCGCACGGGGGGAGCTGTTTTTT
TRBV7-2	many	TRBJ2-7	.	CASSLAGVGSYEQYF	TGTGCCAGCAGCTTAGCGGGAGTAGGGTCCTACGAGCAGTACTTC
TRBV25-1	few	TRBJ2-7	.	CASSALDSGFYEQYF	TGTGCCAGCAGTGCCCTCGATAGCGGCTTCTACGAGCAGTACTTC
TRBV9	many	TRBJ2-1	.	CASSVESGRYNEQFF	TGTGCCAGCAGCGTAGAGTCAGGGAGGTACAATGAGCAGTTCTTC
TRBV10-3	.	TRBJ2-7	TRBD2	CAISESTSGYTYEQYF	TGTGCCATCAGTGAGTCGACTAGCGGTTATACCTACGAGCAGTACTTC
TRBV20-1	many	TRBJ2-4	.	CSAVEINIQYF	TGCAGTGCAGTCGAGATAAACATTCAGTACTTC
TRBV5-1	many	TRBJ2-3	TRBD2	CASSSGLAGDGGDTQYF	TGCGCCAGCAGCTCGGGACTAGCGGGAGATGGAGGAGATACGCAGTATTTT